A selection of T cell receptor beta chains follows, all from one sample in a study of blood T cell repertoires in COVID-19. The assay was immunoSEQ multiplex PCR, and TCRdb's table has in-frame clones only and misses some. The table lists about 180,000 clones, around 88% of them singletons. The material sequenced was PBMCs or T cells enriched from blood (not recorded which). All receptors come from a woman between 25 and 40 years old who had recovered from COVID-19. Each CDR3 is given with its conserved first and last residue. Rows give clone size only sometimes, using once, few, many, or a class for an expanded clone.

V	size	J	CDR3
TRBV6-2/TRBV6-3	.	TRBJ1-2	CASSYSGQLKSYGYTF
TRBV28	few	TRBJ2-7	CASEGLAGGREQYF
TRBV2	once	TRBJ2-5	CASSEMGTSGRGETQYF
TRBV11-2	.	TRBJ1-6	CATMEAGFDSPLHF
TRBV29-1	.	TRBJ1-1	CSVEKKGAATEAFF
TRBV4-2	.	TRBJ1-5	CASSQDQDSNQPQHF
TRBV15	.	TRBJ1-4	CATSRGTGGVEKLFF
TRBV27	.	TRBJ1-2	CASSLLQGRGYTF
TRBV6-5	.	TRBJ1-3	CASFGGGPGNTIYF
TRBV13	.	TRBJ2-7	CASSSFAEEQYF
TRBV6-4	few	TRBJ2-3	CASSDSGTGASTDTQYF
TRBV4-1	.	TRBJ2-1	CASSQSSKMSSYNEQFF
TRBV7-3	.	TRBJ2-7	CASSLDRGPYEQYF
TRBV5-1	.	TRBJ2-7	CASSPAGTGTYEQYF
TRBV6-4	.	TRBJ2-3	CASSSSGGPDTQYF
TRBV10-2	.	TRBJ2-6	CATSSGSGANVLTF
TRBV9	.	TRBJ2-3	CASSNRLAGGWNTQYF
TRBV25-1	.	TRBJ2-1	CASSEAGGKGEQFF
TRBV6-5	.	TRBJ2-7	CASRQLAGDIEQYF
TRBV19	.	TRBJ1-2	CASRSRDTRRTNYGYTF
TRBV2	.	TRBJ2-1	CASRVNRGRENEQFF
TRBV25-1	.	TRBJ2-1	CASSESRGTGYNEQFF
TRBV11-2	.	TRBJ1-2	CASSLDRGGTYGYTF
TRBV28	.	TRBJ1-2	CASLSAGRDIYGYTF
TRBV5-1	few	TRBJ2-2	CASSLATGVTGELFF
TRBV11-3	.	TRBJ1-3	CASSPDSSGNTIYF
TRBV5-1	.	TRBJ1-3	CASSLASLTSSGNTIYF
TRBV7-2	.	TRBJ1-2	CASSSGGAGSNYGYTF